This T cell receptor (beta chain) stems from a study of blood T cell repertoires in COVID-19. Study in general: The United States, Italy and Spain were the sources of the acute and convalescent COVID-19 samples.

The germline CDR1 and CDR2 sequences are KGHSH and LQKENI. The CDR3 loop spans 13 amino acids. Trimming removed 5 bases at V and 4 bases at J, with 11 bases between. As originally analysed: The authors estimated nucleated cell counts from reference gene primer amplification. Measured with immunoSEQ multiplex PCR; TCRdb has only the in-frame clones, and not every one. That table gives V, J and clone size, and the DNA gave D and trimming. The sample holds 25,000 to 30,000 clones; 85% to 95% are singletons and the top ten take approximately 0.78%. The chain recombines TRBV18 with TRBJ1-1, with D unclear. The TCR was taken from a woman aged 65 to 85 with COVID-19, enrolled during active disease. Sequences were obtained from peripheral blood. The CDR3 region is CASSYGVATEAFF. CDR3 nucleotide sequence: TGTGCCAGCTCATACGGAGTCGCCACTGAAGCTTTCTTT.